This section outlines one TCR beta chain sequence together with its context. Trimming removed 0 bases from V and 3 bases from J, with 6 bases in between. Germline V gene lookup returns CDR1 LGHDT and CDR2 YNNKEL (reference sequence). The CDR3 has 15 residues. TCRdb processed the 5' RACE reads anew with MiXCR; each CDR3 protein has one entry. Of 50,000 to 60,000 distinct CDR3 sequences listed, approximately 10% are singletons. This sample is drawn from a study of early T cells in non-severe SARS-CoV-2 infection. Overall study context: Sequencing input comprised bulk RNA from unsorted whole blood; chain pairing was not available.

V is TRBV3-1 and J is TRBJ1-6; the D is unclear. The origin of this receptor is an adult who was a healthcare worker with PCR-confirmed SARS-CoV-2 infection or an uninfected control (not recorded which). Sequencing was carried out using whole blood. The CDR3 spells CASSQDGVYNSPLHF. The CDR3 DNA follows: TGTGCCAGCAGCCAAGACGGGGTCTATAATTCACCCCTCCACTTT.